This T cell receptor (beta chain) is from a study of shared clonotypes between healthy human individuals. About the research overall: Donors had three CD4 naive, three CD4 memory, two CD8 naive and one CD8 memory plate apiece.

Study results and limitations: Since donors were few, the genetic and exposure-history diversity represented was limited.

CDR3 length: 17 residues. With V trimmed by 5 bases and J by 9 bases, 13 bases remained unmatched. Germline values: CDR1 SGHNT, CDR2 YYREEE (reference sequence). This clone came up once. Its antigen is unidentified. The assay was immunoSEQ multiplex PCR, and TCRdb's table has in-frame clones only and misses some. The sample comprises a few million clones, around 90% of which are singletons, and over 0.12% rests with the top ten. This sequence was found in a man between 18 and 35 years old in good health. The sequenced sample was naive CD4+ T cells sorted from blood. Documented subset: CD45RA+ positively selected. This chain joins TRBV5-4 and TRBJ2-1, with TRBD2 identical over 14 bases. The CDR3 sequence: CASSYPGLAGEGSEQFF. CDR3 in DNA: TGTGCCAGCAGTTACCCGGGACTAGCGGGAGAAGGGAGTGAGCAGTTCTTC. Drawing the rest from reference TRBV5-4 and TRBJ2-1, the complete variable domain is ETGVTQSPTHLIKTRGQQVTLRCSSQSGHNTVSWYQQALGQGPQFIFQYYREEENGRGNFPPRFSGLQFPNYSSELNVNALELDDSALYLCASSYPGLAGEGSEQFFGPGTRLTVL.